The 4 T cell receptor beta chains reported below all come from one sample, sequenced in a study of cytomegalovirus exposure and HLA in healthy donors. Primers for the PCR totalled 60 Vbeta and 13 Jbeta. Method: immunoSEQ multiplex PCR; TCRdb's copy keeps in-frame clones and lacks some. There are roughly 200,000 clones in the sample, with less than 6.5% held by the top ten. Sequencing was carried out using PBMCs. Receptor source: a man between 25 and 39 years old in good health and CMV-seronegative.

The V call is TRBV6-5, the J call TRBJ1-2; D may be TRBD1 (5 bases). The CDR3 has 13 amino acids. Trimming pared 6 bases from V and 6 bases from J, leaving 14 bases between. Germline CDR1 is MNHEY and CDR2 is SVGAGI. CDR3 sequence (DNA): TGTGCCAGCAGACCCGACAGATTAAATGGCTACACCTTC. This sequence encodes CASRPDRLNGYTF.

The rearrangement uses TRBV30 and TRBJ2-5, with a weak D call TRBD1 (6 bases). CDR3 length: 15 amino acids. Trimming took 3 bases from V and 5 from J, leaving 19 bases between them. The germline V gene encodes CDR1 GTSNPN and CDR2 SVGIG (reference sequence). The CDR3 spells CAWREDSSQRETQYF. DNA for the CDR3: TGTGCCTGGAGGGAGGACAGCTCCCAAAGGGAGACCCAGTACTTC. Full variable domain (rest looked up from reference TRBV30 and TRBJ2-5): SQTIHQWPATLVQPVGSPLSLECTVEGTSNPNLYWYRQAAGRGLQLLFYSVGIGQISSEVPQNLSASRPQDRQFILSSKKLLLSDSGFYLCAWREDSSQRETQYFGPGTRLLVL.

This chain links TRBV9 with TRBJ2-3, with D perhaps TRBD2 (5 bases). Germline assignment: CDR1 SGDLS and CDR2 YYNGEE. The V end was cut by 3 bases, the J end by 10 bases, with 15 bases between. The CDR3 contains 13 residues. The CDR3 region is CASSAGVRWAQYF. As DNA, the CDR3 is TGTGCCAGCAGCGCCGGGGTCCGGTGGGCGCAGTATTTT.

The rearrangement joins TRBV16 to TRBJ1-5; possibly TRBD1 for D (5 bases). This CDR3 region has 14 residues. V lost 3 bases and J 9 bases, leaving 15 bases between the germline ends. The germline V gene has CDR1 KGHSY and CDR2 FQNENV. The CDR3 coding sequence is TGTGCCAGCAGCCATGACGGCGCCGACAGGCCCCAGCATTTT. It encodes CASSHDGADRPQHF. Combining the CDR3 with reference TRBV16 and TRBJ1-5 gives the whole variable domain GEEVAQTPKHLVRGEGQKAKLYCAPIKGHSYVFWYQQVLKNEFKFLISFQNENVFDETGMPKERFSAKCLPNSPCSLEIQATKLEDSAVYFCASSHDGADRPQHFGDGTRLSIL.